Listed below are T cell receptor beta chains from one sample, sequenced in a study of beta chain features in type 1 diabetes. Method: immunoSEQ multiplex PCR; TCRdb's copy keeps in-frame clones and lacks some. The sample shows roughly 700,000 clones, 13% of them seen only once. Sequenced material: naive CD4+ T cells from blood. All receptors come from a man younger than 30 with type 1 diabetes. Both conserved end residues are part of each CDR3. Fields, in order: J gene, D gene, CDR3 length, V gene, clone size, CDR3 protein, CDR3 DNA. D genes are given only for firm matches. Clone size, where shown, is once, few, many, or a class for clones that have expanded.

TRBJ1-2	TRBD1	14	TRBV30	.	CAWSVLEGAAGYTF	TGTGCCTGGAGTGTACTGGAGGGGGCAGCTGGCTACACCTTC
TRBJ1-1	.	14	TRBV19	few	CASIQQAENTEAFF	TGTGCCAGTATTCAGCAGGCCGAGAACACTGAAGCTTTCTTT
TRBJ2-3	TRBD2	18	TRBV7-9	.	CASSLALAGGLYTDTQYF	TGTGCCAGCAGCTTGGCACTAGCGGGAGGGCTCTATACAGATACGCAGTATTTT
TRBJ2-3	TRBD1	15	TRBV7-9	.	CASSLGGQGTDTQYF	TGTGCCAGCTCCCTGGGGGGACAGGGCACAGATACGCAGTATTTT
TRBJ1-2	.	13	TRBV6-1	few	CASSFTGSDGYTF	TGTGCCAGCAGTTTTACAGGTAGTGATGGCTACACCTTC
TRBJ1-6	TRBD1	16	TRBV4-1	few	CASSPGQGGRNSPLHF	TGCGCCAGCAGCCCTGGACAGGGCGGACGTAATTCACCCCTCCACTTT
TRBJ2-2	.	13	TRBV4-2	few	CASSQRTVGELFF	TGTGCCAGCAGCCAACGGACAGTCGGGGAGCTGTTTTTT
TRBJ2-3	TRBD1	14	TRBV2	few	CASTRQGATDTQYF	TGTGCCAGCACCCGCCAGGGGGCAACAGATACGCAGTATTTT
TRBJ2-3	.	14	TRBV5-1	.	CASSLLVSGDTQYF	TGCGCCAGCAGCTTGTTGGTATCCGGGGATACGCAGTATTTT
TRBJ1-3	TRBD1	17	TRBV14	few	CASSPRTGLGVGNTIYF	TGTGCCAGCAGCCCCCGGACAGGGCTTGGCGTCGGAAACACCATATATTTT
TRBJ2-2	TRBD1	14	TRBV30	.	CASHRDRVAGELFF	TGTGCCAGCCATCGGGACAGGGTGGCCGGGGAGCTGTTTTTT
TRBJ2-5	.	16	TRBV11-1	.	CASSLAGADWGETQYF	TGTGCCAGCAGCTTAGCGGGGGCAGACTGGGGAGAGACCCAGTACTTC
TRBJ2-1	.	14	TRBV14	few	CASSRGPTYNEQFF	TGTGCCAGCAGTCGTGGACCTACCTACAATGAGCAGTTCTTC
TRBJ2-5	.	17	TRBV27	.	CASASPINGGSKSTQYF	TGTGCCAGCGCTTCCCCCATTAACGGCGGCTCCAAGTCGACCCAGTACTTC
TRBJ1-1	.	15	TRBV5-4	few	CASSSASDGNTEAFF	TGTGCCAGCAGCTCAGCCTCAGACGGGAACACTGAAGCTTTCTTT
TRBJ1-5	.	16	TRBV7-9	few	CASSLGGGPLGQPQHF	TGTGCCAGCAGCTTAGGAGGAGGTCCCCTGGGTCAGCCCCAGCATTTT
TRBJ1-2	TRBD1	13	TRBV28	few	CASRPGQVYGYTF	TGTGCCAGCAGACCCGGACAGGTCTATGGCTACACCTTC
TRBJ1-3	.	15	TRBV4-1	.	CASSQGRFEGNTIYF	TGCGCCAGCAGCCAAGGCCGTTTTGAGGGAAACACCATATATTTT
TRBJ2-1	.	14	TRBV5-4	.	CASSLQLMGPEQFF	TGTGCCAGCAGCCTACAGCTTATGGGGCCTGAGCAGTTCTTC
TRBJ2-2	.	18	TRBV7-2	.	CASSLRLPVYTNTGELFF	TGTGCCAGCAGCTTAAGGCTCCCCGTGTATACGAACACCGGGGAGCTGTTTTTT
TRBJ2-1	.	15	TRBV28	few	CASSLAGTYYNEQFF	TGTGCCAGCAGTTTAGCTGGGACGTACTACAATGAGCAGTTCTTC
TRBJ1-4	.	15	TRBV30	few	CAWSVIGHRDEKLFF	TGTGCCTGGAGTGTTATAGGACATAGGGATGAAAAACTGTTTTTT
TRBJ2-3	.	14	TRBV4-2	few	CASSPWTVADTQYF	TGTGCCAGCAGCCCCTGGACGGTCGCAGATACGCAGTATTTT
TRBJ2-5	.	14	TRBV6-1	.	CASTVPSQRETQYF	TGTGCCAGCACCGTCCCTAGCCAGCGAGAGACCCAGTACTTC
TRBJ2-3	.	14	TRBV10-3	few	CAISEEEYTDTQYF	TGTGCCATCAGTGAGGAGGAATACACAGATACGCAGTATTTT
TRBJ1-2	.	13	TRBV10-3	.	CAITGGLNYGYTF	TGTGCCATCACGGGCGGGTTGAACTATGGCTACACCTTC
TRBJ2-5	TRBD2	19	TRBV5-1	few	CASSFPPWGTSGGGETQYF	TGCGCCAGCAGCTTTCCCCCGTGGGGGACTAGCGGAGGTGGAGAGACCCAGTACTTC
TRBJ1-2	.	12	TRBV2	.	CASVNQGYGYTF	TGTGCCAGCGTCAATCAGGGCTATGGCTACACCTTC
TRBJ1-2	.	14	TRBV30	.	CAWSAQTDTYGYTF	TGTGCCTGGAGTGCGCAGACCGATACCTATGGCTACACCTTC
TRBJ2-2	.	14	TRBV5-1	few	CASSWGPNTGELFF	TGCGCCAGCAGCTGGGGTCCGAACACCGGGGAGCTGTTTTTT
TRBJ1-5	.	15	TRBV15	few	CATSRGGQSNQPQHF	TGTGCCACCAGCAGAGGAGGCCAAAGCAATCAGCCCCAGCATTTT
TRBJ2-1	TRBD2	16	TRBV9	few	CASSVIWGPGRGEQFF	TGTGCCAGCAGCGTAATTTGGGGCCCCGGGAGGGGTGAGCAGTTCTTC
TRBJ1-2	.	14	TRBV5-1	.	CASSLVRSDYGYTF	TGCGCCAGCAGCTTGGTCAGATCGGACTATGGCTACACCTTC
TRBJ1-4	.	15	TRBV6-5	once	CATLLRPGTNEKLFF	TGTGCCACCCTCCTACGACCGGGAACTAATGAAAAACTGTTTTTT
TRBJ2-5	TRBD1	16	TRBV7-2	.	CASSPRTGGVRETQYF	TGTGCCAGCAGCCCCCGGACAGGGGGCGTACGCGAGACCCAGTACTTC
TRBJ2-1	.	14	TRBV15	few	CATSRFGIHNEQFF	TGTGCCACCAGCCGGTTTGGGATACACAATGAGCAGTTCTTC
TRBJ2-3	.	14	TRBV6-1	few	CASRVGPSTDTQYF	TGTGCCAGCAGGGTAGGGCCTAGCACAGATACGCAGTATTTT
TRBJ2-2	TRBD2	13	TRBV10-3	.	CAISGGTTGELFF	TGTGCCATCAGCGGGGGGACTACCGGGGAGCTGTTTTTT
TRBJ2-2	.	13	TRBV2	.	CASRGQLTGELFF	TGTGCCAGCAGAGGACAGCTCACCGGGGAGCTGTTTTTT
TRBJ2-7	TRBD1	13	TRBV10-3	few	CAIKGQAAYEQYF	TGTGCCATCAAAGGACAGGCAGCCTACGAGCAGTACTTC
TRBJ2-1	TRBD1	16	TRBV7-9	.	CASSHLGQGAYNEQFF	TGTGCCAGCAGCCACCTCGGACAGGGGGCCTACAATGAGCAGTTCTTC
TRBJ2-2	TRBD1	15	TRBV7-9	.	CASSLWDRNTGELFF	TGTGCCAGCAGCTTATGGGACAGGAACACCGGGGAGCTGTTTTTT
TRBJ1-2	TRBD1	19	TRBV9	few	CASSALTGTGEDQSLGYTF	TGTGCCAGCAGCGCCTTAACCGGGACAGGGGAAGACCAGAGCCTTGGCTACACCTTC